The clone carrying this T cell receptor beta chain was seen only once. In the study's own analysis: It was from reference gene primer amplification that nucleated cell counts were estimated. Assay used: immunoSEQ multiplex PCR; TCRdb lists only in-frame clones, some missing. The D gene and trimming were derived from the DNA, and the V and J assignments and clone size from that table. The sample contains a few hundred thousand clones, 75% to 90% of which appear only once. These data belong to a study of blood T cell repertoires in COVID-19. Whole-study context: Acute-phase and convalescent COVID-19 samples originated in the United States, Italy and Spain. Sample material is recorded as cDNA or gDNA derived from T cells, B-cell-depleted T cells, or PBMCs.

Per germline, CDR1 MNHEY and CDR2 SVGAGI. V gave up 6 bases and J gave up 7 bases; unmatched junction bases: 2. This CDR3 comprises 13 residues. Sequencing used peripheral blood. The clonotype comes from a man in his thirties or forties with acute or convalescent COVID-19. V usage is TRBV6-5 and J usage is TRBJ1-6; 8 bases match TRBD1. For the CDR3, the DNA is TGTGCCAGCAGCCGACAGGGGAATTCACCCCTCCACTTT. Its protein product is CASSRQGNSPLHF.